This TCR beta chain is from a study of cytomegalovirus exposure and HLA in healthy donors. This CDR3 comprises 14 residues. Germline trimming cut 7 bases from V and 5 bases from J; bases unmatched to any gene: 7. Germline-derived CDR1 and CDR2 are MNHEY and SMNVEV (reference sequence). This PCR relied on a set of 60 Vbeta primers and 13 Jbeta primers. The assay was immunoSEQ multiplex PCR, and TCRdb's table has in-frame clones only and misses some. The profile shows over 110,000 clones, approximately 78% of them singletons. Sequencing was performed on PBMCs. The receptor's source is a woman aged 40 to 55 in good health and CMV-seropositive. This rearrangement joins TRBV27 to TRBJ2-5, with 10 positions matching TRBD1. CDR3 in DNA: TGTGCCAGCACCGCGACAGGGGGCAGGGAGACCCAGTACTTC. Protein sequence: CASTATGGRETQYF.